Listed below are T cell receptor beta chains from one sample, sequenced in a study of tumor-infiltrating lymphocytes in primary liver carcinoma. Using its own MiXCR run on the multiplex PCR reads, TCRdb lists one record per CDR3 protein. Among approximately 120,000 distinct CDR3 sequences listed, 55% to 75% were seen once. The material sequenced was liver tumor tissue from sampling region 3. The receptors were sampled from a woman between 55 and 75 years old with primary liver carcinoma and hepatitis B virus infection. The CDR3 runs from the conserved cysteine through the conserved F or W. A D gene is named only where the DNA matches it firmly. Expanded clones are given a class, and other clones once, few, many or no size at all.

d_call j_call clone_size v_call cdr3_aa cdr3_nt
NA TRBJ2-3 NA TRBV6-1 CASSRERATDTRYF TGTGCCAGTAGTCGTGAGCGGGCGACAGATACGCGGTATTTT
TRBD2 TRBJ2-2 NA TRBV11-2 CASSFRTSGTGELFF TGTGCCAGCAGCTTTAGGACTAGCGGAACCGGGGAGCTGTTTTTT
TRBD1 TRBJ1-5 once TRBV4-2 CASTQDSTGTGKQPQHF TGTGCCAGCACCCAAGACTCGACCGGGACAGGGAAACAGCCCCAACATTTT
TRBD1 TRBJ2-2 NA TRBV7-3 CASSSPGGTNTGELFF TGTGCCAGCAGCTCTCCAGGGGGAACGAACACCGGGGAGCTGTTTTTT
TRBD1 TRBJ2-7 NA TRBV29-1 CSVEDRGRFEQYF TGCAGCGTTGAGGACAGGGGGCGCTTCGAGCAGTACTTC
NA TRBJ1-5 NA TRBV12-3/TRBV12-4 CAHSPLGIGNQPQHF TGTGCCCACAGCCCCCTAGGGATAGGCAATCAGCCCCAGCATTTT
NA TRBJ2-7 medium-sized TRBV11-2 CASSLDIVIPDLYF TGTGCCAGCAGCTTAGATATCGTCATCCCCGATCTGTACTTC
TRBD2 TRBJ2-1 NA TRBV11-3 CASSLGLAGDKEQLF TGTGCCAGCAGCTTAGGCCTTGCGGGGGATAAGGAGCAGCTCTTC
NA TRBJ2-2 NA TRBV11-1 CASCPGPLQAGDLFF TGTGCCAGCTGTCCCGGGCCGCTTCAGGCCGGGGATCTGTTTTTT
NA TRBJ1-1 once TRBV11-3 CVSSLAGVNIEAFF TGTGTCAGCAGCTTGGCGGGGGTGAACATTGAAGCTTTCTTT
NA TRBJ1-1 NA TRBV11-2 CASSFRHLNIEACF TGTGCCAGCAGCTTTAGACATTTGAACATTGAAGCTTGCTTT
NA TRBJ1-5 NA TRBV28 CASSPGLLGRNQPQHF TGTGCCAGCAGTCCGGGACTCCTAGGACGCAATCAGCCCCAGCATTTT
NA TRBJ1-2 many TRBV20-1 CSARGPSNYGYTF TGCAGTGCTAGGGGGCCGAGTAACTATGGCTACACCTTC
TRBD2 TRBJ2-7 many TRBV6-5 CASSYSPGGTSGSYEQYF TGTGCCAGCAGTTACTCACCCGGGGGGACTAGCGGCTCCTACGAGCAGTACTTC
NA TRBJ2-3 NA TRBV6-5 CAISYKGNTDTQYF TGTGCTATCAGTTACAAAGGAAACACAGATACGCAGTATTTT
NA TRBJ1-5 NA TRBV11-2 CACSLGLSGAENQPQHF TGTGCCTGCAGCTTAGGCCTATCGGGGGCTGAGAATCAGCCCCAGCATTTT
TRBD2 TRBJ2-3 few TRBV15 CATSRDSGVTFTDTQYF TGTGCCACCAGCAGAGATAGCGGGGTTACATTCACAGATACGCAGTATTTT
NA TRBJ2-2 NA TRBV29-1 CSAGQGSTGGLFF TGCAGCGCTGGGCAGGGGAGTACCGGAGGGCTGTTTTTT
TRBD2 TRBJ2-1 NA TRBV7-9 CASSISGRAHEQFF TGTGCCAGCAGCATTAGCGGGAGGGCCCATGAGCAGTTCTTC
TRBD1 TRBJ2-7 many TRBV4-1 CASSQGGQQHYEQYF TGCGCCAGCAGCCAAGGGGGACAGCAGCACTACGAGCAGTACTTC
NA TRBJ1-1 NA TRBV12-3/TRBV12-4 CASSIRGSLLREASF TGTGCCAGCAGTATCCGGGGCAGTCTCTTAAGGGAAGCTTCCTTT
NA TRBJ2-3 many TRBV6-2/TRBV6-3 CASTGTINTDTQYF TGTGCCAGCACTGGGACCATTAACACAGATACGCAGTATTTT
NA TRBJ2-5 NA TRBV21-1 CASSKDVSGLIKKETQCF TGTGCCAGCAGCAAAGACGTTTCGGGACTAATAAAAAAAGAGACCCAGTGCTTC
NA TRBJ2-1 many TRBV6-5 CASSSGRDHLSYNEQFF TGTGCCAGCAGCTCCGGACGGGACCACCTCTCCTACAATGAGCAGTTCTTC
NA TRBJ1-5 NA TRBV4-1 CAGSATNRSLNQPQHF TGCGCCGGCAGCGCGACTAACAGGTCCCTCAATCAGCCCCAGCATTTT
NA TRBJ2-7 NA TRBV14 CGSSSISYEQYF TGTGGCAGCAGCTCTATCTCCTATGAGCAGTACTTC
NA TRBJ2-1 many TRBV12-3/TRBV12-4 CASSQLRRAYNEQFF TGTGCCAGCAGCCAGCTACGAAGGGCATACAATGAGCAGTTCTTC
TRBD1 TRBJ2-5 NA TRBV28 CASSLTGGLRGQETQYF TGTGCCAGCAGCCTGACAGGGGGCTTGCGAGGCCAAGAGACCCAGTACTTC
TRBD2 TRBJ2-3 many TRBV6-1 CASSDPGLAGTDTQYF TGTGCCAGCAGTGACCCAGGACTAGCGGGCACAGATACGCAGTATTTT
NA TRBJ2-4 many TRBV5-6 CASSWFSLGAKNIQYF TGTGCCAGCAGCTGGTTTTCCTTGGGGGCCAAAAACATTCAGTACTTC
TRBD2 TRBJ2-7 many TRBV6-1 CASRVAGGRLQYF TGTGCCAGCAGAGTAGCGGGGGGCCGCCTACAGTACTTC